The rows below give T cell receptor beta chains drawn from one sample of a study of beta chain features in type 1 diabetes. Sequencing was performed with immunoSEQ multiplex PCR; in TCRdb, only in-frame clones are kept and a portion is missing. The data contain some 250,000 clones, roughly a tenth of them singletons. Material: naive CD4+ T cells from blood. The receptor source for this set is a man between 25 and 39 years old with type 1 diabetes. CDR3s include the opening cysteine and the closing phenylalanine or tryptophan. A D gene is named only where the DNA matches it firmly. Only part of the rows carry a size: once, few, many, or a class if the clone is expanded.

abundance	v_gene	d_gene	len	j_gene	CDR3aa	CDR3nt
.	TRBV7-7	.	12	TRBJ2-5	CASSPDALTQYF	TGTGCTAGCAGCCCTGATGCGTTAACCCAGTACTTC
.	TRBV18	.	14	TRBJ2-2	CASSPQRDTGELFF	TGTGCCAGCTCACCACAGAGAGACACCGGGGAGCTGTTTTTT
.	TRBV4-3	.	13	TRBJ2-7	CASSQEKQGQQYF	TGCGCCAGCAGCCAAGAAAAGCAGGGCCAGCAGTACTTC
few	TRBV5-1	.	11	TRBJ2-5	CASSFRETQYF	TGCGCCAGCAGCTTCCGAGAGACCCAGTACTTC
.	TRBV7-9	.	13	TRBJ1-5	CASSLGQYQPQHF	TGTGCCAGCAGCTTAGGACAGTATCAGCCCCAGCATTTT
.	TRBV18	.	14	TRBJ1-5	CASSPLGANQPQHF	TGTGCCAGCTCACCATTGGGGGCCAATCAGCCCCAGCATTTT
.	TRBV5-4	.	13	TRBJ1-1	CASSPGVNTEAFF	TGTGCCAGCAGCCCCGGAGTGAACACTGAAGCTTTCTTT
few	TRBV29-1	.	12	TRBJ2-7	CSARGGSYEQYF	TGCAGCGCCCGTGGCGGTTCCTACGAGCAGTACTTC
.	TRBV7-3	TRBD1	17	TRBJ1-2	CASSYYPGTGFNYGYTF	TGTGCCAGCAGCTACTATCCCGGGACAGGATTTAACTATGGCTACACCTTC
.	TRBV7-2	.	14	TRBJ1-1	CASSPRGRGTEAFF	TGTGCCAGCAGCCCTCGAGGCAGGGGCACTGAAGCTTTCTTT
few	TRBV5-4	TRBD2	14	TRBJ2-7	CASSFGGAQDEQYF	TGTGCCAGCAGCTTCGGGGGGGCCCAGGACGAGCAGTACTTC
few	TRBV11-2	TRBD1	14	TRBJ2-6	CASRRGPGANVLTF	TGTGCCAGCAGGAGGGGGCCCGGGGCCAACGTCCTGACTTTC
few	TRBV14	TRBD2	20	TRBJ2-1	CASSQERVEKRGNSDNEQFF	TGTGCCAGCAGCCAAGAACGGGTGGAGAAGCGGGGGAATAGTGACAATGAGCAGTTCTTC
few	TRBV7-9	.	13	TRBJ1-5	CASSLEGDQPQHF	TGTGCCAGCAGCTTAGAGGGAGATCAGCCCCAGCATTTT
.	TRBV15	TRBD2	14	TRBJ2-2	CATSERGNTGELFF	TGTGCCACCAGTGAGCGGGGGAACACCGGGGAGCTGTTTTTT
few	TRBV5-1	TRBD1	18	TRBJ1-1	CASSLGMGTGRMGTEAFF	TGCGCCAGCAGCTTGGGGATGGGGACAGGGCGAATGGGGACTGAAGCTTTCTTT
few	TRBV9	TRBD1	13	TRBJ1-2	CASSVGTGFGYTF	TGTGCCAGCAGCGTAGGGACAGGGTTCGGCTACACCTTC
few	TRBV11-2	TRBD2	16	TRBJ2-1	CASSIERTSGGYEQFF	TGTGCCAGCAGTATTGAGCGGACTAGCGGGGGGTATGAGCAGTTCTTC
.	TRBV19	TRBD1	16	TRBJ1-1	CASSLLGQGLGTEAFF	TGTGCCAGTAGTCTCCTGGGACAGGGGCTGGGGACTGAAGCTTTCTTT
.	TRBV4-2	TRBD2	15	TRBJ2-3	CASRVGGAGEDTQYF	TGTGCCAGCAGAGTTGGAGGGGCGGGGGAAGATACGCAGTATTTT
few	TRBV25-1	TRBD1	14	TRBJ2-3	CASSTQGATDTQYF	TGTGCCAGCAGTACCCAGGGGGCCACAGATACGCAGTATTTT
few	TRBV28	TRBD1	14	TRBJ1-2	CASRSGQGAGGYTF	TGTGCCAGTCGATCTGGACAGGGGGCTGGTGGCTACACCTTC
few	TRBV30	.	13	TRBJ1-5	CAWSVEQNQPQHF	TGTGCCTGGAGTGTGGAGCAGAATCAGCCCCAGCATTTT
.	TRBV4-3	.	16	TRBJ2-5	CASSQELAEGAETQYF	TGCGCCAGCAGCCAAGAGCTGGCAGAGGGAGCGGAGACCCAGTACTTC
few	TRBV5-4	TRBD2	16	TRBJ2-5	CASSLIKGGGAETQYF	TGTGCCAGCAGCTTGATTAAGGGCGGGGGTGCAGAGACCCAGTACTTC
.	TRBV6-5	TRBD1	14	TRBJ1-1	CASSYAQGYTEAFF	TGTGCCAGCAGTTATGCACAGGGGTATACTGAAGCTTTCTTT
.	TRBV4-3	TRBD2	18	TRBJ2-3	CASSPAGLRGTSTDTQYF	TGCGCCAGCAGCCCGGCCGGACTGCGGGGGACTAGCACAGATACGCAGTATTTT
few	TRBV5-1	.	13	TRBJ1-5	CASSLDSLQPQHF	TGCGCCAGCAGCCTGGACAGTTTGCAGCCCCAGCATTTT
few	TRBV4-3	.	15	TRBJ2-1	CASSQSRDNYNEQFF	TGCGCCAGCAGCCAGTCCCGGGACAATTACAATGAGCAGTTCTTC
.	TRBV5-1	TRBD1	14	TRBJ1-1	CASSPDRGGTEAFF	TGCGCCAGCAGCCCAGACAGGGGTGGCACTGAAGCTTTCTTT
few	TRBV9	TRBD2	15	TRBJ2-1	CASSRSGGTHNEQFF	TGTGCCAGCAGCCGTAGCGGGGGGACTCACAATGAGCAGTTCTTC
few	TRBV29-1	.	12	TRBJ2-3	CSVGGFTDTQYF	TGCAGCGTTGGAGGCTTTACAGATACGCAGTATTTT
few	TRBV15	.	14	TRBJ2-7	CATSREGRGYEQYF	TGTGCCACCAGCAGAGAAGGCAGGGGTTACGAGCAGTACTTC
few	TRBV7-9	TRBD1	15	TRBJ1-6	CASSPGQGVNSPLHF	TGTGCCAGCAGCCCAGGGCAGGGGGTAAATTCACCCCTCCACTTT
few	TRBV28	.	15	TRBJ1-4	CASSLGGSTNEKLFF	TGTGCCAGCAGTTTAGGAGGTTCAACTAATGAAAAACTGTTTTTT
.	TRBV7-9	TRBD1	17	TRBJ1-6	CASSLLEKDRLHSPLHF	TGTGCCAGCAGCTTACTCGAGAAGGACAGGCTTCATTCACCCCTCCACTTT
.	TRBV7-9	.	14	TRBJ1-5	CASSFTGSKQPQHF	TGTGCCAGCAGCTTCACAGGGTCCAAACAGCCCCAGCATTTT
once	TRBV9	TRBD1	14	TRBJ2-3	CANGGTGVSDTQYF	TGTGCCAACGGAGGGACAGGGGTATCAGATACGCAGTATTTT
few	TRBV27	.	15	TRBJ2-1	CASSLQVGSYNEQFF	TGTGCCAGCAGTTTACAGGTCGGCTCTTACAATGAGCAGTTCTTC
few	TRBV5-1	.	14	TRBJ1-2	CASRVRGGDYGYTF	TGCGCCAGCAGGGTAAGGGGAGGGGACTATGGCTACACCTTC
few	TRBV2	.	13	TRBJ1-1	CASSGRENTEAFF	TGTGCCAGCAGTGGCCGGGAGAACACTGAAGCTTTCTTT
.	TRBV7-2	TRBD1	15	TRBJ2-1	CASSLGTGDYNEQFF	TGTGCCAGCAGCTTAGGGACAGGGGACTACAATGAGCAGTTCTTC
.	TRBV18	TRBD1	16	TRBJ2-7	CASSLQPGQGAYEQYF	TGTGCCAGCTCACTGCAACCGGGACAGGGGGCTTACGAGCAGTACTTC
few	TRBV21-1	.	13	TRBJ2-5	CASSKPSGETQYF	TGTGCCAGCAGCAAGCCCTCGGGGGAGACCCAGTACTTC
.	TRBV5-6	TRBD2	16	TRBJ2-7	CASSLARAGYTYEQYF	TGTGCCAGCAGCTTGGCCAGAGCGGGATACACCTACGAGCAGTACTTC
.	TRBV7-9	.	13	TRBJ1-4	CASSPRGIGKLFF	TGTGCCAGCAGCCCCCGAGGTATTGGAAAACTGTTTTTT
.	TRBV7-3	TRBD2	16	TRBJ2-3	CASSLRLAGGTDTQYF	TGTGCCAGCAGCTTAAGGCTAGCGGGGGGCACAGATACGCAGTATTTT